Detailed here is one T cell receptor (beta chain). Its matching antigen is unknown. Since a much larger clone is just one base distant, this may be a read error. The data are from a study of regulatory T cells in long-lasting Graves disease. As for the study in general: The criterion for persistent Graves' disease was over 5 years of antithyroid drugs with positive TSH receptor antibodies.

Findings of the study overall: More public clonotypes were shared by persistent patients (under 3,000) than by new patients (under 1,000).

To make TCR beta libraries, researchers used iRepertoire HTBI primers and Arm-PCR of CDR3 regions. TCRdb reanalysed the multiplex PCR reads using MiXCR and keeps one entry per CDR3 protein. The sample consists of 400,000 to 500,000 distinct CDR3 sequences, less than 25% of them appearing once. The CDR3 runs 14 residues. Germline V CDR1 and CDR2: MNHEY, SVGEGT. Trimming removed 6 bases from V and 6 bases from J; junction bases left unmatched: 10. The time point is: persistent/refractory GD, antithyroid drugs over 5 years with positive TRAb. After RNA was extracted from PBMCs, the TCR library was made from it. Patients all came to the study from an endocrinology department in Xi'an, China.

Sequences were derived from peripheral blood mononuclear cells (PBMCs), sampled when the disease was refractory, from a patient treated with antithyroid drugs. This TCR derives from a female donor with Graves disease. The chain couples TRBV6-2 or TRBV6-3 to TRBJ1-1; 7 bases match TRBD1. CDR3 in DNA: TGTGCCAGCAGAACGTACAGGGGAGGGGCTGAAGCTTTCTTT. It encodes CASRTYRGGAEAFF.